A single sample gave rise to the 21 T cell receptor beta chains below, sequenced in a study of T cells in localized non-small cell lung cancer. Libraries were prepared by immunoSEQ multiplex PCR; TCRdb keeps only in-frame clonotypes and omits some of them. Here the sample spans 15,000 to 20,000 clones, 85% to 90% being singletons. The sample was peripheral blood, taken before any cancer treatment. The receptors stem from a male donor aged 60 or over with stage II squamous cell lung carcinoma.

This chain links TRBV21-1 with TRBJ2-7. TRBV21-1 is a listed pseudogene. CDR3 length equals 15 residues. The CDR3 DNA reads as TGTGCCAGCAGCAAGCCCTTGGGGATCAGCCACGAGCAGTACTTC. Encoded protein: CASSKPLGISHEQYF.

V gene TRBV18 combines with J gene TRBJ1-3; 9 bases line up with TRBD1. CDR3 length equals 15 residues. The germline gives CDR1 KGHSH, CDR2 LQKENI. V was pared by 3 bases and J by 4 bases, with 4 bases of the junction left unmatched. The CDR3 spells CASSPGQGPGNTIYF. The CDR3 nucleotides are TGTGCCAGCTCACCGGGACAGGGTCCCGGAAACACCATATATTTT.

This chain uses TRBV28 with TRBJ2-7, with unresolved D. This CDR3 comprises 14 residues. Germline V gives CDR1 MDHEN, CDR2 SYDVKM. Trimming left V 6 bases short and J 2 bases short, with 14 bases between. The DNA for the CDR3 is TGTGCCAGCAGCCGAGGCCCCCTGGCCTACGAGCAGTACTTC. It is translated as CASSRGPLAYEQYF. The complete variable domain, with remaining parts taken from reference TRBV28 and TRBJ2-7, reads DVKVTQSSRYLVKRTGEKVFLECVQDMDHENMFWYRQDPGLGLRLIYFSYDVKMKEKGDIPEGYSVSREKKERFSLILESASTNQTSMYLCASSRGPLAYEQYFGPGTRLTVT.

The chain is built from TRBV4-2 and TRBJ2-5; no reliable D call. CDR3 length: 14 residues. The germline V gene encodes CDR1 LGHNA and CDR2 YNFKEQ. Trimming removed 2 bases at V and 2 bases at J, with 9 bases between. The CDR3 bases are TGTGCCAGCAGCCAAACGACTTTACAAGAGACCCAGTACTTC. It specifies CASSQTTLQETQYF.

The chain links TRBV29-1 to TRBJ2-3; no clear D gene. Deletions cut 5 bases from V and 0 bases from J, with 12 bases between. This CDR3 has 14 amino acids. Per germline, CDR1 SQVTM and CDR2 ANQGSEA. CDR3 DNA sequence: TGCAGCGTTTCCCGGAGACTCAGCACAGATACGCAGTATTTT. Protein: CSVSRRLSTDTQYF.

This clone was detected once. The CDR3 sequence is CASSVVGTTTDTQYF. CDR3 nucleotides: TGTGCCAGCAGCGTAGTTGGGACTACCACAGATACGCAGTATTTT. The chain recombines TRBV9 with TRBJ2-3, with 7 positions matching TRBD2. This CDR3 spans 15 amino acids. J gave up 2 bases and V 0 bases, and 3 bases lay outside the gene matches. The germline CDR1 and CDR2 sequences are SGDLS and YYNGEE.

The chain links TRBV2 to TRBJ1-4; D may be TRBD1 (5 bases). Trimming left V 10 bases short and J 1 base short, with 10 bases between. Germline V gives CDR1 SNHLY, CDR2 FYNNEI. This CDR3 is 13 amino acids long. In DNA form, the CDR3 reads TGTGCCACCGGGGGTAAAACTAATGAAAAACTGTTTTTT. Its translation: CATGGKTNEKLFF.

The rearrangement uses TRBV15 and TRBJ2-7; D is unresolved. The V end was cut by 0 bases, the J end by 6 bases, with 12 bases between. Germline lookup yields CDR1 LNHNV and CDR2 YYDKDF (reference sequence). This CDR3 comprises 14 residues. CDR3 region: CATSRDLQGAEQYF. The CDR3 DNA reads TGTGCCACCAGCAGAGACCTACAAGGAGCCGAGCAGTACTTC.

The J gene is TRBJ2-7, the V gene TRBV6-6; D is perhaps TRBD1 (5 bases). Germline CDR1 is MNHNY and CDR2 is SVGAGI (reference sequence). CDR3 length: 13 amino acids. Deletions cut 7 bases from V and 6 bases from J, with 16 bases between. The CDR3 DNA is TGTGCCAGCACTGTAGGGGTTCTGGCCGAGCAGTACTTC. Its protein product is CASTVGVLAEQYF.

This clone occurred once. The chain has TRBV2 and TRBJ2-5; maybe TRBD2 (6 bases). Germline values: CDR1 SNHLY, CDR2 FYNNEI. The CDR3 is 14 residues long. The germline V and J ends were trimmed by 4 bases and 5 bases, with 14 bases remaining between them. CDR3 bases: TGTGCCAGCAGTGCCGGGACTTCTGCCGAGACCCAGTACTTC. Protein: CASSAGTSAETQYF.

This chain links TRBV7-9 with TRBJ2-1; D not certain. There are 15 residues in the CDR3. Per germline, CDR1 SEHNR and CDR2 FQNEAQ (reference sequence). Trimming shortened V by 1 base and J by 3 bases, and 10 bases separated the two germline ends. Here the CDR3 reads CASSLGLVLYNEQFF. The CDR3 DNA sequence: TGTGCCAGCAGCTTAGGCCTAGTCCTCTACAATGAGCAGTTCTTC.

This clone was detected only once. This chain joins TRBV7-9 and TRBJ2-7; possible D gene TRBD2, 6 bases. Germline values: CDR1 SEHNR, CDR2 FQNEAQ (reference sequence). V was cut by 1 base and J by 4 bases, with 14 bases left in between. CDR3 length equals 15 residues. This CDR3 is CASSLGRGTDYEQYF. The CDR3 nucleotides are TGTGCCAGCAGCTTAGGACGGGGGACGGATTACGAGCAGTACTTC.

V gene TRBV6-5 combines with J gene TRBJ2-4; weak D call: TRBD1 (5 bases). Germline CDR1 reads MNHEY; CDR2 reads SVGAGI. The germline V and J ends were trimmed by 2 bases and 6 bases, with 11 bases remaining between them. The CDR3 covers 14 residues. This chain's CDR3 is CASSYGRVPNIQYF. The CDR3 bases are TGTGCCAGCAGTTACGGCAGGGTTCCAAACATTCAGTACTTC.

This clone has just a few counts. This chain links TRBV9 with TRBJ2-1; 9 bases fit TRBD2. Germline CDR1 SGDLS, CDR2 YYNGEE. The trim removed 0 bases at V and 3 bases at J, leaving 1 base unmatched. The CDR3 totals 15 residues. The CDR3 protein is CASSVASGIYNEQFF. The DNA of the CDR3 is TGTGCCAGCAGCGTAGCTAGCGGGATCTACAATGAGCAGTTCTTC.

This clone was seen once. This rearrangement joins TRBV7-8 to TRBJ2-7; D perhaps matches TRBD2 (5 bases). This CDR3 is 12 amino acids long. Germline V gene data show CDR1 as SGHVS and CDR2 as FQNEAQ. V lost 0 bases and J lost 9, with 9 bases in between. DNA for the CDR3: TGTGCCAGCAGCTTAGCGGGAGAATGGCAGTACTTC. It is translated as CASSLAGEWQYF.

V usage is TRBV6-1 and J usage is TRBJ2-7, with 11 bases fitting TRBD2. CDR1 and CDR2 from the germline V gene are MNHNS and SASEGT. The CDR3 loop spans 15 amino acids. Trimming cost V 5 bases and J 4 bases; bases outside gene matches: 7. CDR3 amino acids: CASSNPGLAVYEQYF. The CDR3, as DNA: TGTGCCAGCAGTAACCCGGGACTAGCGGTATACGAGCAGTACTTC.

The chain links TRBV28 to TRBJ2-5, with TRBD2 matching 7 bases. CDR1 and CDR2 from the germline V gene are MDHEN and SYDVKM. CDR3 length: 13 amino acids. V lost 8 bases and J lost 4; bases outside the gene matches: 7. The CDR3 DNA is TGTGCCAGCGGCCGGGGGGTGGGAGAGACCCAGTACTTC. This gives the protein CASGRGVGETQYF.

The rearrangement links TRBV27 to TRBJ2-1; 14 bases match TRBD2. The CDR3 runs to 16 residues. Germline V CDR1 and CDR2: MNHEY, SMNVEV (reference sequence). V dropped 5 bases and J dropped 7; count of bases not matched to a gene: 7. CDR3 loop: CASSPVGTSGSNEQFF. The CDR3 DNA sequence: TGTGCCAGCAGTCCCGTCGGGACTAGCGGGAGTAATGAGCAGTTCTTC.

This chain connects TRBV14 to TRBJ2-5; either TRBD1 or TRBD2 may supply D (5 bases each). Germline values: CDR1 SGHDN, CDR2 FVKESK. This CDR3 has 14 amino acids. The V end was cut by 3 bases, the J end by 7 bases, with 15 bases between. This chain's CDR3 is CASSHPGPWGTQYF. Written as DNA, the CDR3 is TGTGCCAGCAGCCACCCGGGACCTTGGGGGACCCAGTACTTC.

The rearrangement joins TRBV5-1 to TRBJ2-1, with TRBD2 matching 10 bases. V lost 0 bases, J lost 6 bases, and 6 bases stayed unmatched. The CDR3 sequence is 16 residues long. Germline CDR1 is SGHRS and CDR2 is YFSETQ. CDR3 region: CASSLAGLAGVNEQFF. CDR3 DNA sequence: TGCGCCAGCAGCTTGGCCGGGCTAGCGGGAGTCAATGAGCAGTTCTTC.

DNA for the CDR3: TGTGCCACCAGCGGGGACCGGGACCGAGATCCCTACGAGCAGTACTTC. As protein: CATSGDRDRDPYEQYF. V is TRBV15 and J is TRBJ2-7; D could derive from TRBD1 or TRBD2 (5 bases each). Germline V lookup: CDR1 LNHNV, CDR2 YYDKDF (reference sequence). Trimming left V 5 bases short and J 2 bases short, with 19 bases between. The length of the CDR3 is 16 residues.